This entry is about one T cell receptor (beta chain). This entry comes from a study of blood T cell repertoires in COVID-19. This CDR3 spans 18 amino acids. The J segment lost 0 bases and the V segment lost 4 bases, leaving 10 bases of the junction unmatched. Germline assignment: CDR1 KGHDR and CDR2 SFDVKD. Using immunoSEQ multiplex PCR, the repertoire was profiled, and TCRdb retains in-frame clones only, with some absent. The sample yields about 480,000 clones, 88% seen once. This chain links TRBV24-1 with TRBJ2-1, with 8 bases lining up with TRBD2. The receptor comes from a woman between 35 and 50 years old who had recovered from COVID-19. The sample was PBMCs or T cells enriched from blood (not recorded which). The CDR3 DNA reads TGTGCCACCAGTGAACCGACACCTAGCGGGCCCTCCTACAATGAGCAGTTCTTC. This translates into CATSEPTPSGPSYNEQFF.